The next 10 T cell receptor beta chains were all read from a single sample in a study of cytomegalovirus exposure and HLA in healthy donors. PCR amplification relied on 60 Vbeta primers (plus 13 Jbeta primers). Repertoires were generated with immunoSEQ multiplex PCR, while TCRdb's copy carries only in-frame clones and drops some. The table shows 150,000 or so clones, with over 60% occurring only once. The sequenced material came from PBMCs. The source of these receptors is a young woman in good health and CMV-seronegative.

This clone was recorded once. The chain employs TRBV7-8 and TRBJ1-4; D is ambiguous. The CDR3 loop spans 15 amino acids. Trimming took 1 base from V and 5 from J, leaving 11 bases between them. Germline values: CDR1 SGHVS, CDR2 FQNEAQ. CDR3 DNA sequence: TGTGCCAGCAGCTTAGGACGACATCCCAATGAAAAACTGTTTTTT. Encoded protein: CASSLGRHPNEKLFF. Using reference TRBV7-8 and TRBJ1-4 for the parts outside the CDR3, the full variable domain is GAGVSQSPRYKVAKRGQDVALRCDPISGHVSLFWYQQALGQGPEFLTYFQNEAQLDKSGLPSDRFFAERPEGSVSTLKIQRTQQEDSAVYLCASSLGRHPNEKLFFGSGTQLSVL.

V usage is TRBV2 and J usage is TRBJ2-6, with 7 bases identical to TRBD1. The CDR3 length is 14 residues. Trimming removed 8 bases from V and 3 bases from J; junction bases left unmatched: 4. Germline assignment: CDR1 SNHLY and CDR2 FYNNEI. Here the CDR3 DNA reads TGTGCCAGCCGCACAGGGGTTGGGGCCAACGTCCTGACTTTC. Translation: CASRTGVGANVLTF.

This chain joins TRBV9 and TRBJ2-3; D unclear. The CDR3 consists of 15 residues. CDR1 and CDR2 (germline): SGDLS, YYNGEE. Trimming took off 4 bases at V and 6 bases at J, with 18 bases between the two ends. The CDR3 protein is CASSPSFSARDTQYF. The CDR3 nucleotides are TGTGCCAGCAGCCCAAGCTTCAGCGCCCGGGATACGCAGTATTTT.

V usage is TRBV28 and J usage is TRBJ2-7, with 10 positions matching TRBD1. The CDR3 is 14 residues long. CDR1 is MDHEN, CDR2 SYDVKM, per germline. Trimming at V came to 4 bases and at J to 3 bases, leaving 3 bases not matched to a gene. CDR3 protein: CASSSGTGVYEQYF. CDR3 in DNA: TGTGCCAGCAGTTCCGGGACAGGGGTCTACGAGCAGTACTTC.

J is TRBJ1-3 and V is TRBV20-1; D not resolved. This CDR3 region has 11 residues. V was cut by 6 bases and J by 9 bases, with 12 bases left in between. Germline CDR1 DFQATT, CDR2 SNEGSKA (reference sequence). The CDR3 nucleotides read TGCAGTGCCAGACGGGGTGGCACCATATATTTT. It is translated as CSARRGGTIYF.

The CDR3: CASSLAGTSGTDTQYF. The CDR3, as DNA: TGTGCCAGCAGCTTAGCCGGGACTAGCGGCACAGATACGCAGTATTTT. The chain employs TRBV7-2 and TRBJ2-3; 10 positions agree with TRBD2. The germline V gene encodes CDR1 SGHTA and CDR2 FQGNSA. Unmatched junction bases numbered 1, after V lost 0 bases and J lost 1 base. CDR3 length: 16 residues.

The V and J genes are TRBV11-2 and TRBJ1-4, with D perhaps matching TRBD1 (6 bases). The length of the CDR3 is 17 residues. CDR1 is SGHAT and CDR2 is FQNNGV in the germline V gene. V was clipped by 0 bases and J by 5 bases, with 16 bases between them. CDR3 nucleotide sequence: TGTGCCAGCAGCTTAGAACGGGGTGCAGGGACAAATGAAAAACTGTTTTTT. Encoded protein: CASSLERGAGTNEKLFF.

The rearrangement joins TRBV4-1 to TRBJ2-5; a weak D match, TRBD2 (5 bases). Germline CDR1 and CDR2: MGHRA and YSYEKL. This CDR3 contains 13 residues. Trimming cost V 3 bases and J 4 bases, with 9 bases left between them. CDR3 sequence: CASSQGVLETQYF. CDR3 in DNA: TGCGCCAGCAGCCAGGGAGTTCTAGAGACCCAGTACTTC.

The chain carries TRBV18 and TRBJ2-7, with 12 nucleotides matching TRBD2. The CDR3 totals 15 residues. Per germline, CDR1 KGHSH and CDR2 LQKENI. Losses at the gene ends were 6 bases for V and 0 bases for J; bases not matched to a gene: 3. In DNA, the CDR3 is TGTGCCAGCTCGGAGACTAGCGGGAGCTCCTACGAGCAGTACGTC. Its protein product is CASSETSGSSYEQYV.

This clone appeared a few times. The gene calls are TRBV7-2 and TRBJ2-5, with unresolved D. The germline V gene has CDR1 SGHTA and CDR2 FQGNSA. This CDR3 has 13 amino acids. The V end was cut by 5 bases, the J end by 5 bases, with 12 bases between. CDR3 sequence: CASSLAPRETQYF. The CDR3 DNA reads TGTGCCAGCAGCCTCGCCCCGCGGGAGACCCAGTACTTC.